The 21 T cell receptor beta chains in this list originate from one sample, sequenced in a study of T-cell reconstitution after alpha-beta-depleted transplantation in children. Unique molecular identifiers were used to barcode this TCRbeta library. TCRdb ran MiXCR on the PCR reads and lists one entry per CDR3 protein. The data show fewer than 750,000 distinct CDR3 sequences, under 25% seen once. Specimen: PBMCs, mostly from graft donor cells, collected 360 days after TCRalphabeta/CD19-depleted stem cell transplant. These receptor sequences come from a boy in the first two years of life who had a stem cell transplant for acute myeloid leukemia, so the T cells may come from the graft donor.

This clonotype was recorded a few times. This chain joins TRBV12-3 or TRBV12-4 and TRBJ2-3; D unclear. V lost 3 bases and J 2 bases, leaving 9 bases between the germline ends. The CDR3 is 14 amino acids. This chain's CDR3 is CASSLGSFTDTQYF. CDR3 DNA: TGTGCCAGCAGTTTGGGCAGCTTCACAGATACGCAGTATTTT.

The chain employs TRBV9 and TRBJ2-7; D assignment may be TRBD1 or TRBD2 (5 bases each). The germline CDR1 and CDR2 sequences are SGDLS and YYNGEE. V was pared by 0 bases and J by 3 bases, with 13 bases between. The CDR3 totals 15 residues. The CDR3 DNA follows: TGTGCCAGCAGCGTAGGGGACCGCCGGGGCTACGAGCAGTACTTC. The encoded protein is CASSVGDRRGYEQYF.

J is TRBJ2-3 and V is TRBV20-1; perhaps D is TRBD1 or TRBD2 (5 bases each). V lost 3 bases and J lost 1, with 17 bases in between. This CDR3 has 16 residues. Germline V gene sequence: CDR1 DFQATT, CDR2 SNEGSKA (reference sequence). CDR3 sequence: CSARRGGGRRTDTQYF. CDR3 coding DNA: TGCAGTGCTAGGAGGGGCGGTGGGCGTCGCACAGATACGCAGTATTTT.

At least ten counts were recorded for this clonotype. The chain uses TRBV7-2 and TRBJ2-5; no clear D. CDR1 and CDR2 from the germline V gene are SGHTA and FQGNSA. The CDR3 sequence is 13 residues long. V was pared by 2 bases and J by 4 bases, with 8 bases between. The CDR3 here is CASSLTNRETQYF. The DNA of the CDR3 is TGTGCCAGCAGCTTAACTAACCGAGAGACCCAGTACTTC.

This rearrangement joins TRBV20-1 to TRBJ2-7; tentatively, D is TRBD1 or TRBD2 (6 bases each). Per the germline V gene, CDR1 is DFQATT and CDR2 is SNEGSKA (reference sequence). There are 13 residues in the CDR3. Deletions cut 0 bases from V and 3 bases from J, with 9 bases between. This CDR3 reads CSARDEGGYEQYF. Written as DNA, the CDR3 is TGCAGTGCTAGAGATGAGGGGGGCTACGAGCAGTACTTC.

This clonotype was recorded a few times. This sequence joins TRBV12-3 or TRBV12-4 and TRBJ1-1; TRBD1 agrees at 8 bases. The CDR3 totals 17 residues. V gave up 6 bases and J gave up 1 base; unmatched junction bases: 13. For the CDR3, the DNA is TGTGCCAGCAGCCCAGTCCCGGGACAGGTTGAGAACACTGAAGCTTTCTTT. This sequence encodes CASSPVPGQVENTEAFF.

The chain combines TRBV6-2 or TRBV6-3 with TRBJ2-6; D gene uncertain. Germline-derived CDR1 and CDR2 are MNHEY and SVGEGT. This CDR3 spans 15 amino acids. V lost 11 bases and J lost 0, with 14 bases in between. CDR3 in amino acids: CAAGEFPSGANVLTF. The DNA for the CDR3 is TGTGCCGCTGGAGAATTCCCCTCTGGGGCCAACGTCCTGACTTTC.

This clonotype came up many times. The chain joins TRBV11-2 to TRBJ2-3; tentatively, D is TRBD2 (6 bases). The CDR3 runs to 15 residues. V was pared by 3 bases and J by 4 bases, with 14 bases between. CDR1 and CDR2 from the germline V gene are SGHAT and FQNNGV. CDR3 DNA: TGTGCCAGCAGCTTGAGAGCGGGTGGGGCAGATACGCAGTATTTT. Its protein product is CASSLRAGGADTQYF.

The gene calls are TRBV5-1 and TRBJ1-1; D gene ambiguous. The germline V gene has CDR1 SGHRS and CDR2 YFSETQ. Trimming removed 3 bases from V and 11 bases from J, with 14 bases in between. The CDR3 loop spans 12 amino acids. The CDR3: CASSWEGPGAFF. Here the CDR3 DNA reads TGCGCCAGCAGCTGGGAGGGCCCCGGGGCTTTCTTT.

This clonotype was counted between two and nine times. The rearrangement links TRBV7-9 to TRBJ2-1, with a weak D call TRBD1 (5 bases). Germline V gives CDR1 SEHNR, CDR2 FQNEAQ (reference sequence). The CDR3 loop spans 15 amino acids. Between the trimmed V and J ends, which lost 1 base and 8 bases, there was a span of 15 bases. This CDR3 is CASSLGVKQVDEQFF. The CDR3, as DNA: TGTGCCAGCAGCTTAGGAGTCAAACAGGTCGATGAGCAGTTCTTC. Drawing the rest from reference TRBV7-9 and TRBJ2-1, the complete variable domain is DTGVSQNPRHKITKRGQNVTFRCDPISEHNRLYWYRQTLGQGPEFLTYFQNEAQLEKSRLLSDRFSAERPKGSFSTLEIQRTEQGDSAMYLCASSLGVKQVDEQFFGPGTRLTVL.

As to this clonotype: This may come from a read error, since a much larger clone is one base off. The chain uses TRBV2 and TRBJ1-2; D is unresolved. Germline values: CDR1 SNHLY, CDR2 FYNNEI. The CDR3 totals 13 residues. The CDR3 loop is CASSEAQDSGFTF. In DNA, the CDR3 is TGTGCCAGCAGTGAAGCCCAGGACTCTGGCTTCACCTTC.

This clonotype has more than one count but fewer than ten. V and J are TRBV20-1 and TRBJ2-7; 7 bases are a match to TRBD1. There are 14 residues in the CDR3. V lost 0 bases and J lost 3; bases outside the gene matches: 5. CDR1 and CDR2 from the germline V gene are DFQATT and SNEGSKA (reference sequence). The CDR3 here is CSARDRAGGYEQYF. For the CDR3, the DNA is TGCAGTGCTAGAGATCGGGCAGGGGGCTACGAGCAGTACTTC.

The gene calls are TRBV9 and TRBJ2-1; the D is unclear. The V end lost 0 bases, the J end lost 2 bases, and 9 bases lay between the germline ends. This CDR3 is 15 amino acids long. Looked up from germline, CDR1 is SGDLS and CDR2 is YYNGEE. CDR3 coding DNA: TGTGCCAGCAGCGTAGTCGTAGGGACCTACAATGAGCAGTTCTTC. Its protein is CASSVVVGTYNEQFF.

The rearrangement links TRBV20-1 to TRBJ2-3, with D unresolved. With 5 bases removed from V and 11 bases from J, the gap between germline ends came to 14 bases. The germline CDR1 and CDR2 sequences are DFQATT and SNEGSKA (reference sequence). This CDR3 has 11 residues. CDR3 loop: CSAYFDSMQYF. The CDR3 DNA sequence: TGCAGTGCTTATTTCGACTCTATGCAGTATTTT.

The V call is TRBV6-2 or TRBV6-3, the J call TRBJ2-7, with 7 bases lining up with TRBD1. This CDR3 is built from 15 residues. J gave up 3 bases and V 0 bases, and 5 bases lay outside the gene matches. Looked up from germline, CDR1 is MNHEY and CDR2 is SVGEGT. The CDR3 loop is CASSYSKGAVYEQYV. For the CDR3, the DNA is TGTGCCAGCAGTTACTCGAAGGGGGCCGTCTACGAGCAGTACGTC.

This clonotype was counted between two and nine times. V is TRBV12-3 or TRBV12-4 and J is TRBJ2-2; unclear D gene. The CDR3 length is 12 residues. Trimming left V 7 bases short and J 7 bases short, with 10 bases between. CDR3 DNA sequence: TGTGCCAGCACCCTACATCGCGGGGAGCTGTTTTTT. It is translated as CASTLHRGELFF.

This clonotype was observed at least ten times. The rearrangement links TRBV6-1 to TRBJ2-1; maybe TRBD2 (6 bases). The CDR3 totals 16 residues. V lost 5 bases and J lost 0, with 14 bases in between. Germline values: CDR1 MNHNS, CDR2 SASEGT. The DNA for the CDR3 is TGTGCCAGCAGTACCGGGACTCCAAGCTCCTACAATGAGCAGTTCTTC. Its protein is CASSTGTPSSYNEQFF.

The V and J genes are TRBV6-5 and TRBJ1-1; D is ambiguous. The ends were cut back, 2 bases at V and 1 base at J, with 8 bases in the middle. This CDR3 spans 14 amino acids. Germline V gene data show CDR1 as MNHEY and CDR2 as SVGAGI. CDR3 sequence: CASSYHARNTEAFF. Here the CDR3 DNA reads TGTGCCAGCAGTTACCATGCCAGGAACACTGAAGCTTTCTTT.

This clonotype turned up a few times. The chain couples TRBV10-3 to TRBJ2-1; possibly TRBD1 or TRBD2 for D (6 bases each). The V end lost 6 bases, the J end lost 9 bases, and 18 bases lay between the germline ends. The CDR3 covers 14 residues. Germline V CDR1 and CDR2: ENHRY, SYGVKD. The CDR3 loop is CAISQHTGAGEQFF. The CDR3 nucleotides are TGTGCCATCAGCCAGCATACGGGGGCCGGTGAGCAGTTCTTC.

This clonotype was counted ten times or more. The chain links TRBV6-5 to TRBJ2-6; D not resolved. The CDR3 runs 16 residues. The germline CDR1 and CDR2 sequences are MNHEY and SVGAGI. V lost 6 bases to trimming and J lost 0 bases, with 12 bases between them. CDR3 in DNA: TGTGCCAGCAGCTCCGATCCTCTCTCTGGGGCCAACGTCCTGACTTTC. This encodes CASSSDPLSGANVLTF.

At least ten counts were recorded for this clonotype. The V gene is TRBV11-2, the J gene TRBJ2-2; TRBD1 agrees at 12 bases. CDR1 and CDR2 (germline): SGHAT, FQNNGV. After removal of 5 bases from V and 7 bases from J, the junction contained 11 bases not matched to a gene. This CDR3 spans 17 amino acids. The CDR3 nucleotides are TGTGCCAGCAGCCGTCCCCGCTGGGACAGGGGGCTCGGGGAGCTGTTTTTT. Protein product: CASSRPRWDRGLGELFF.